A selection of T cell receptor beta chains follows, all from one sample in a study of graft-versus-host responses after intestinal transplantation. Clones were sequenced by immunoSEQ multiplex PCR, and TCRdb holds only the in-frame ones, with some missing. The sample shows some 40,000 clones, about 93% of them seen only once. These receptors lack a known antigen. Source: unstimulated CD8+ T cells sorted from spleen or lymph node cells, taken before transplant. These receptors were taken from a human donor who was the organ donor for an intestinal transplant. CDR3s include the opening cysteine and the closing phenylalanine or tryptophan. The D gene is left open where the match is weak. Expanded clones are given a class, and other clones once, few, many or no size at all.

V: TRBV29-1; D: NA; size: NA; J: TRBJ2-2; DNA: TGCAGCGCTGGACCAGGGGGGACCGGGGAGCTGTTTTTT; CDR3: CSAGPGGTGELFF
V: TRBV13; D: NA; size: NA; J: TRBJ2-7; DNA: TGTGCCAGCAGCTTAGAGGGGGGGTACGAGCAGTACTTC; CDR3: CASSLEGGYEQYF
V: TRBV6-6; D: NA; size: NA; J: TRBJ1-1; DNA: TGTGCCAGCAGTTACCCCATGGGGGGCCCGAACACTGAAGCTTTCTTT; CDR3: CASSYPMGGPNTEAFF
V: TRBV7-2; D: NA; size: NA; J: TRBJ2-5; DNA: TGTGCCAGCAGCGAGGGGGGATTTGAGACCCAGTACTTC; CDR3: CASSEGGFETQYF
V: TRBV30; D: TRBD2; size: NA; J: TRBJ2-7; DNA: TGTGCCTGGGGGATTAGCGGGAGCTCCTACGAGCAGTACTTC; CDR3: CAWGISGSSYEQYF
V: TRBV7-6; D: NA; size: NA; J: TRBJ1-1; DNA: TGTGCCAGCAGCTTCCCAGGAATCACTGAAGCTTTCTTT; CDR3: CASSFPGITEAFF
V: TRBV20-1; D: TRBD2; size: NA; J: TRBJ2-1; DNA: TGCAGTGCCCCGGGACTAGCGGGAGGGTTCTTC; CDR3: CSAPGLAGGFF
V: TRBV11-1; D: NA; size: once; J: TRBJ1-1; DNA: TGTGCCAGCAGCCACCGGGTGTCCCTGAACACTGAAGCTTTCTTT; CDR3: CASSHRVSLNTEAFF
V: TRBV19; D: NA; size: once; J: TRBJ1-2; DNA: TGTGCCAGTAAAGAGGGGAATTCAGGGTCCGGCTACACCTTC; CDR3: CASKEGNSGSGYTF
V: TRBV4-3; D: NA; size: NA; J: TRBJ2-7; DNA: TGCGCCAGCAGCCACGCAGTACAGGGTTACGAGCAGTACTTC; CDR3: CASSHAVQGYEQYF
V: TRBV4-1; D: NA; size: NA; J: TRBJ2-1; DNA: TGCGCCAGCAGCCAAGAAGCGGGTTTCTACAATGAGCAGTTCTTC; CDR3: CASSQEAGFYNEQFF
V: TRBV4-2; D: TRBD2; size: NA; J: TRBJ2-3; DNA: TGTGCCAGCAGCCTTATAGCGGGAGGGCCGTGGGCAGATACGCAGTATTTT; CDR3: CASSLIAGGPWADTQYF
V: TRBV11-2; D: NA; size: NA; J: TRBJ2-1; DNA: TGTGCCAGCAGCTTATTCGCGGGGAGCGCCTACAATGAGCAGTTCTTC; CDR3: CASSLFAGSAYNEQFF
V: TRBV15; D: NA; size: NA; J: TRBJ2-7; DNA: TGTGCCACCAGCAGTATGGAGTCAGGGAACGAGCAGTACTTC; CDR3: CATSSMESGNEQYF
V: TRBV9; D: TRBD1; size: NA; J: TRBJ2-2; DNA: TGTGCCAGCAGCGCCCCAGGGGGCTCGGGCGGGGAGCTGTTTTTT; CDR3: CASSAPGGSGGELFF
V: TRBV14; D: NA; size: NA; J: TRBJ2-3; DNA: TGTGCCAGCAGCCAAGAAGGCGAGAGCACAGATACGCAGTATTTT; CDR3: CASSQEGESTDTQYF
V: TRBV6-5; D: NA; size: NA; J: TRBJ2-1; DNA: TGTGCCAGCAGTTACTACCCGTTCAGCTCCTACAATGAGCAGTTCTTC; CDR3: CASSYYPFSSYNEQFF
V: TRBV6-5; D: NA; size: NA; J: TRBJ2-1; DNA: TGTGCCAGCAGTTTCCAGGACGACTACAATGAGCAGTTCTTC; CDR3: CASSFQDDYNEQFF
V: TRBV7-2; D: NA; size: NA; J: TRBJ2-7; DNA: TGTGCCAGCAGCGGCCAACTAGTTTCCTACTACGAGCAGTACTTC; CDR3: CASSGQLVSYYEQYF
V: TRBV7-9; D: TRBD2; size: many; J: TRBJ2-2; DNA: TGTGCCAGCAGCCATCCCGGACTAGCGGGGAGCACCGGGGAGCTGTTTTTT; CDR3: CASSHPGLAGSTGELFF
V: TRBV25-1; D: NA; size: NA; J: TRBJ2-3; DNA: TGTGCCAGCAGTGAATTGGGGGCTACAGATACGCAGTATTTT; CDR3: CASSELGATDTQYF
V: TRBV2; D: NA; size: NA; J: TRBJ2-7; DNA: TGTGCCAGCAGTGAGGGACTGGATTACGAGCAGTACTTC; CDR3: CASSEGLDYEQYF